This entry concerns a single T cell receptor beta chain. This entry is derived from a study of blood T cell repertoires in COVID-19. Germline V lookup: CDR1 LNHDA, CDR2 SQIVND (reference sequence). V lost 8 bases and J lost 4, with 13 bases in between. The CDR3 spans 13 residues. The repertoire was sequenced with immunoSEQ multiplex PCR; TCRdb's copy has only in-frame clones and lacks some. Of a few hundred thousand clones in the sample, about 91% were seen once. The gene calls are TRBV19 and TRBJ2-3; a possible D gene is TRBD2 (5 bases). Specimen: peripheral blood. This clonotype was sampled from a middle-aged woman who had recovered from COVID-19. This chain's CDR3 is CASATGVPDTQYF. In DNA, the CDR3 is TGTGCCAGTGCCACCGGGGTCCCAGATACGCAGTATTTT. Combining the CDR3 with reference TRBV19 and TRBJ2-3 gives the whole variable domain DGGITQSPKYLFRKEGQNVTLSCEQNLNHDAMYWYRQDPGQGLRLIYYSQIVNDFQKGDIAEGYSVSREKKESFPLTVTSAQKNPTAFYLCASATGVPDTQYFGPGTRLTVL.